One sample yielded the 9 T cell receptor beta chains listed below, sequenced in a study of blood T cell repertoires in COVID-19. Libraries were prepared by immunoSEQ multiplex PCR; TCRdb keeps only in-frame clonotypes and omits some of them. The sample records hundreds of thousands of clones, 86% being singletons. Sequenced input: PBMCs or T cells enriched from blood (not recorded which). Receptors were obtained from a woman aged 50 to 65 who had recovered from COVID-19.

The CDR3 sequence: CASSLDSLPNYGYTF. CDR3 DNA sequence: TGCGCCAGCAGCTTGGACAGCCTTCCCAACTATGGCTACACCTTC. The chain uses TRBV5-1 and TRBJ1-2; the D is unclear. The germline V gene encodes CDR1 SGHRS and CDR2 YFSETQ. V was trimmed by 0 bases and J by 2 bases, leaving 11 bases between them. The CDR3 has 15 residues.

The chain links TRBV11-2 to TRBJ1-2, with D possibly TRBD1 on 6 matching bases. The V gene lost 4 bases and the J gene lost 7 bases, with 31 bases spanning the gap. The length of the CDR3 is 19 residues. Germline-derived CDR1 and CDR2 are SGHAT and FQNNGV. CDR3 amino acids: CASSSFLTGTQKGGGGYTF. The CDR3 DNA follows: TGTGCCAGCAGCTCCTTTCTAACCGGGACACAAAAGGGCGGTGGTGGCTACACCTTC.

The chain carries TRBV28 and TRBJ2-4; 8 positions agree with TRBD1. This CDR3 region has 17 residues. Germline-derived CDR1 and CDR2 are MDHEN and SYDVKM. V shed 5 bases, J shed 1 base, and the junction held 10 bases outside the gene matches. The CDR3 DNA reads TGTGCCAGCAGTCCTCTAACAGGGGGTTCCGCCAAAAACATTCAGTACTTC. This gives the protein CASSPLTGGSAKNIQYF.

V usage is TRBV28 and J usage is TRBJ2-7; 10 nucleotides match TRBD1. V lost 4 bases, J lost 3 bases, and 6 bases stayed unmatched. The CDR3 totals 15 residues. The germline gives CDR1 MDHEN, CDR2 SYDVKM. This CDR3 is CASSSRQGAGYEQYF. CDR3 nucleotides: TGTGCCAGCAGTTCCCGACAGGGGGCCGGCTACGAGCAGTACTTC.

The rearrangement uses TRBV2 and TRBJ1-3; maybe TRBD1 (6 bases). This CDR3 has 15 amino acids. Germline-derived CDR1 and CDR2 are SNHLY and FYNNEI. V lost 6 bases, J lost 0 bases, and 12 bases lay in between. DNA of the CDR3: TGTGCCAGCAGACTCCGGGACACCTCTGGAAACACCATATATTTT. As protein: CASRLRDTSGNTIYF.

This clone has just one count. The chain links TRBV4-3 to TRBJ1-4; 9 nucleotides line up with TRBD1. The junction had 5 bases not matched to a gene; V was cut back by 1 base and J by 2 bases. CDR1 is LGHNA and CDR2 is YSLEER in the germline V gene. The CDR3 contains 17 residues. The CDR3 DNA is TGCGCCAGCAGCCAAGGGACAGGGGTAGCGACTAATGAAAAACTGTTTTTT. Translating it yields CASSQGTGVATNEKLFF.

The chain is built from TRBV19 and TRBJ1-4; 9 positions match TRBD1. The CDR3 contains 16 residues. Looked up from germline, CDR1 is LNHDA and CDR2 is SQIVND (reference sequence). The ends lost 3 bases at V and 8 bases at J; junction bases unmatched: 10. The CDR3 sequence: CASSIKQGARGEKLFF. CDR3 bases: TGTGCCAGTAGTATTAAACAGGGGGCGAGAGGAGAAAAACTGTTTTTT.

This rearrangement joins TRBV6-5 to TRBJ2-2, with D perhaps matching TRBD1 (7 bases). This CDR3 has 16 amino acids. Germline values: CDR1 MNHEY, CDR2 SVGAGI. The ends were cut back, 4 bases at V and 6 bases at J, with 18 bases in the middle. The CDR3 DNA is TGTGCCAGCAGTTCCCTTGGTGCAGGGGGGCCCGGGGAGCTGTTTTTT. Translating it yields CASSSLGAGGPGELFF.

This chain connects TRBV5-8 to TRBJ1-4; weak D call: TRBD1 (6 bases). CDR3 length: 17 amino acids. Germline assignment: CDR1 SGHTS and CDR2 YDEGEE. V was trimmed by 1 base and J by 1 base, leaving 14 bases between them. The CDR3 sequence: CASSLWQGLRTNEKLFF. As DNA, the CDR3 is TGTGCCAGCAGCTTGTGGCAGGGGCTGAGAACTAATGAAAAACTGTTTTTT.